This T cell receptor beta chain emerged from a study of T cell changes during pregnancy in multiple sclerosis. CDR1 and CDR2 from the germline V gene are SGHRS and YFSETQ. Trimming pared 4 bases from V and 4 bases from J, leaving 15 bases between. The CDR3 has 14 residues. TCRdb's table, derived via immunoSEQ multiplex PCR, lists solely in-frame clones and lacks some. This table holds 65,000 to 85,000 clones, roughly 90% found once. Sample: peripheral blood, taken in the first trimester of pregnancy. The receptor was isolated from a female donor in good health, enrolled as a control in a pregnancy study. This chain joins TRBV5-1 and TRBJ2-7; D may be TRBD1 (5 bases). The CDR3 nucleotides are TGCGCCAGCAGCGTCACTAAGGGGCCATACGAGCAGTACTTC. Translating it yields CASSVTKGPYEQYF.